The text below deals with one T cell receptor (beta chain). The CDR3 spans 14 residues. Trimming shortened V by 7 bases and J by 3 bases, and 16 bases separated the two germline ends. The germline V gene has CDR1 MNHEY and CDR2 SVGAGI. Regions amplified from RNA transcripts were the TCR beta CDR3 regions. The HTBI set primed first-round TCR CDR3 RT-PCR. MiXCR, applied by TCRdb to the multiplex PCR reads, yields one record per CDR3 protein. This table holds about 580,000 distinct CDR3 sequences, approximately 15% found once. This sample was taken from a study of T cells in Graves' hyperthyroidism and ophthalmopathy. Those patients with uncontrolled infection, other autoimmune disease, pregnancy or lactation were excluded. Clinicians diagnosed patients from clinical symptoms, serum thyroxine and TRAb, thyroid ultrasound and orbital computed tomography.

The V and J genes are TRBV6-5 and TRBJ2-7, with D possibly being TRBD1 (6 bases). The TCR was taken from a woman younger than 45 with Graves' hyperthyroidism that later progressed to Graves' ophthalmopathy. Specimen: blood. CDR3: CASINRENHYEQYF. The DNA of the CDR3 is TGTGCCAGCATTAACAGGGAAAACCACTACGAGCAGTACTTC.